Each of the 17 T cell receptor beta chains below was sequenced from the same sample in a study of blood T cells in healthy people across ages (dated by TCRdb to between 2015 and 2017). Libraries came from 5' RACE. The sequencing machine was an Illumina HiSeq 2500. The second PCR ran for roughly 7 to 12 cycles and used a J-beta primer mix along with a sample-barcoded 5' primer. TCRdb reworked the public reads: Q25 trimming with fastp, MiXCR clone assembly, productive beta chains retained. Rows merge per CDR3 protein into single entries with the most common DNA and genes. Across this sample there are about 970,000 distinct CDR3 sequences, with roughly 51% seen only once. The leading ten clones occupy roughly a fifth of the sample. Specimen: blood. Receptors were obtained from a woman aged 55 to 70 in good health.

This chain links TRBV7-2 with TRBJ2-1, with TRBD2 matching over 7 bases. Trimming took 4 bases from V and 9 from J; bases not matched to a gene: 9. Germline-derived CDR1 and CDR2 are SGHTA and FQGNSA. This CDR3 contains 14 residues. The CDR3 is CASSYRTSGGEQFF. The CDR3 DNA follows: TGTGCCAGCAGCTATAGGACATCGGGGGGTGAGCAGTTCTTC.

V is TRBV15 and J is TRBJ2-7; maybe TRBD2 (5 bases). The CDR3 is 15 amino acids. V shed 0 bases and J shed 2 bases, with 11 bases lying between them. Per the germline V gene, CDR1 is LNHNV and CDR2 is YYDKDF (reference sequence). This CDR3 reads CATSRDSLSAYEQYF. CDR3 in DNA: TGTGCCACCAGCAGAGACTCTCTTAGCGCCTACGAGCAGTACTTC.

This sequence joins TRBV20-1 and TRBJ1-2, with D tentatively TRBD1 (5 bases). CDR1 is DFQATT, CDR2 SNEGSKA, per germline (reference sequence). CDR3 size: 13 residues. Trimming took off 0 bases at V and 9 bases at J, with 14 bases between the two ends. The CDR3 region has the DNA TGCAGTGCTAGAGATATGAGGGGCGGGAGCTACACCTTC. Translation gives CSARDMRGGSYTF.

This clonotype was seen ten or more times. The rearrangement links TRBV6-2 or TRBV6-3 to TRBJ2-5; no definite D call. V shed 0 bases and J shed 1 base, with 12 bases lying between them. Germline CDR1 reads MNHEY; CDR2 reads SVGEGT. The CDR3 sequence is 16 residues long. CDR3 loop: CASSYSNGQFQETQYF. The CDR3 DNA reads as TGTGCCAGCAGTTACTCGAACGGGCAGTTCCAAGAGACCCAGTACTTC.

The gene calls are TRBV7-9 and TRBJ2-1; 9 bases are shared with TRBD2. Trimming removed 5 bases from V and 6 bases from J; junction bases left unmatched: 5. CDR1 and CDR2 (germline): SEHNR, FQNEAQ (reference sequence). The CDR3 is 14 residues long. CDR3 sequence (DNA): TGTGCCAGCAGCACGAGCGGGGGGCCCAATGAGCAGTTCTTC. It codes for CASSTSGGPNEQFF.

The CDR3 nucleotides are TGTGCCAGCAGTGAAACACAAGCGGGAGCCTACAATGAGCAGTTCTTC. Translating it yields CASSETQAGAYNEQFF. The chain links TRBV6-1 to TRBJ2-1; 8 bases agree with TRBD2. Germline loops: CDR1 MNHNS, CDR2 SASEGT. The CDR3 extends over 16 amino acids. V trimming: 2 bases; J trimming: 2 bases; junction bases outside the gene matches: 5.

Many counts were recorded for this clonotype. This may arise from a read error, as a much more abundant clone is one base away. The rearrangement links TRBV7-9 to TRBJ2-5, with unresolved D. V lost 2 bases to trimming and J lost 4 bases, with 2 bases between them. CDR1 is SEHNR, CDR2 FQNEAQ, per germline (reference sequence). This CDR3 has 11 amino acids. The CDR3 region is CASSLIETQYF. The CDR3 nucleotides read TGTGCCAGCAGCTTAATAGAGACCCAGTACTTC.

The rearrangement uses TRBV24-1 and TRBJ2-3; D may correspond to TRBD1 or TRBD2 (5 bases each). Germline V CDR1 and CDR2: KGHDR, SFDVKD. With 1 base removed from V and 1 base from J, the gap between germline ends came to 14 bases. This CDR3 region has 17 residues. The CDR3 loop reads CATSDFRGARGTDTQYF. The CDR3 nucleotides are TGTGCCACCAGTGATTTCCGAGGGGCGAGGGGCACAGATACGCAGTATTTT.

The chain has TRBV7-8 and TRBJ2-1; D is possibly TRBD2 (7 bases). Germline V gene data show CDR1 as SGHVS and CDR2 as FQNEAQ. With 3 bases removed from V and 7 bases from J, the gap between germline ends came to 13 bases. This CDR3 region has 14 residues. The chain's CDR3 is CASSLGGRTNEQFF. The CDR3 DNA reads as TGTGCCAGCAGCTTGGGGGGGCGCACGAATGAGCAGTTCTTC.

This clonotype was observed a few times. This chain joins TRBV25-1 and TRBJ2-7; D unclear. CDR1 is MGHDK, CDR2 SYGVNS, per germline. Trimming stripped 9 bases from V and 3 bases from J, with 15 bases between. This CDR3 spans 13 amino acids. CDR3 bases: TGTGCCAGACCCCGACCATGGGGCTACGAGCAGTACTTC. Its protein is CARPRPWGYEQYF.

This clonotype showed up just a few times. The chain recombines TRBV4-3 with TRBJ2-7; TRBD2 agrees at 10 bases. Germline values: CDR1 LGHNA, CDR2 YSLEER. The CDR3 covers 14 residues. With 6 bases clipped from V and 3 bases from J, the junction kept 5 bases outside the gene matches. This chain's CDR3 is CASSPQREGYEQYF. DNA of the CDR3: TGCGCCAGCAGTCCCCAGCGGGAGGGCTACGAGCAGTACTTC.

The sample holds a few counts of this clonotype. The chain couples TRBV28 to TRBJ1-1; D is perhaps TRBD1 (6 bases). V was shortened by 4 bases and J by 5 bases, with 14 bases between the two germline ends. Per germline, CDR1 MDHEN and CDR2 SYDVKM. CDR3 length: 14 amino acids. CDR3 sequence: CASSYTRGQTEAFF. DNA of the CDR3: TGTGCCAGCAGTTACACTCGGGGGCAGACTGAAGCTTTCTTT.

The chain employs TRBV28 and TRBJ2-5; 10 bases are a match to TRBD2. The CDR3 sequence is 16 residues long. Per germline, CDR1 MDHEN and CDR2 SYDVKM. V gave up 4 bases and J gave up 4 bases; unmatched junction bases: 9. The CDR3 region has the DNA TGTGCCAGCAGTTATCTAGCGGGAGTCCCCAGAGAGACCCAGTACTTC. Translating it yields CASSYLAGVPRETQYF.

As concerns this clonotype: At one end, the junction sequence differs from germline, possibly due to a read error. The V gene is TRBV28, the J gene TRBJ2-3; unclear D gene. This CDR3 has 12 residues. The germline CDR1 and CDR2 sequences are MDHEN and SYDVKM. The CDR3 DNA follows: TGTGCCAGCACCGGTCGTCTGGATACGCAGTCTTTT. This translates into CASTGRLDTQSF.

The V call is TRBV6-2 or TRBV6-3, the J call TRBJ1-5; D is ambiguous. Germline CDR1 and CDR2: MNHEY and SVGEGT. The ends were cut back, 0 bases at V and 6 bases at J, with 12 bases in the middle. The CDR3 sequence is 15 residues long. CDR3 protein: CASSYSDGRIQPQHF. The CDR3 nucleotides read TGTGCCAGCAGTTACTCGGACGGAAGAATTCAGCCCCAGCATTTT.

The DNA for the CDR3 is TGTGCCAGCAGCAGCCCAGGGATGAATTCACCCCTCCACTTT. This encodes CASSSPGMNSPLHF. The rearrangement joins TRBV7-9 to TRBJ1-6; a possible D gene is TRBD1 (5 bases). V was shortened by 5 bases and J by 7 bases, with 12 bases between the two germline ends. Germline lookup yields CDR1 SEHNR and CDR2 FQNEAQ (reference sequence). This CDR3 region has 14 residues.

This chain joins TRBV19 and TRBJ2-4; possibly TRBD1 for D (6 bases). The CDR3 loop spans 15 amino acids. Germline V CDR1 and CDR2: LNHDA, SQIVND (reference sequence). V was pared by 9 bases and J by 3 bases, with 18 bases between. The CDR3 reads CASKLVRGSKNIQYF. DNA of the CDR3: TGTGCCAGCAAACTTGTCAGGGGAAGCAAAAACATTCAGTACTTC.